The clone carrying this T cell receptor (beta chain) was counted between two and nine times. The antigen is not known. The data stem from a study of beta chain features in type 1 diabetes. Study-wide findings and caveats: For TCRB rearrangement, an influence of HLA type remained unresolved here. Patients with Type 1 diabetes showed moderately but significantly shorter TCRB CDR3s in all four CD4+ subsets. cDNA sequencing could over-represent cells with high TCR expression.

The study reverse transcribed the entire isolated RNA, so it sequenced expressed TCRB transcripts. Repertoires were generated with immunoSEQ multiplex PCR, while TCRdb's copy carries only in-frame clones and drops some. The data show 200,000 to 250,000 clones, about 15% seen once. Trimming took 3 bases from V and 9 from J; bases not matched to a gene: 5. The V gene's germline CDR1 is KGHSH and CDR2 LQKENI. The CDR3 runs 13 residues. The TCR sequence derives from a man between 25 and 39 years old with type 1 diabetes. The rearrangement links TRBV18 to TRBJ2-1, with TRBD2 matching over 7 bases. The sequencing sample was made of naive CD4+ T cells from blood. CDR3 amino acids: CASSPGEGTEQFF. The CDR3 bases are TGTGCCAGCTCACCGGGGGAGGGTACTGAGCAGTTCTTC.